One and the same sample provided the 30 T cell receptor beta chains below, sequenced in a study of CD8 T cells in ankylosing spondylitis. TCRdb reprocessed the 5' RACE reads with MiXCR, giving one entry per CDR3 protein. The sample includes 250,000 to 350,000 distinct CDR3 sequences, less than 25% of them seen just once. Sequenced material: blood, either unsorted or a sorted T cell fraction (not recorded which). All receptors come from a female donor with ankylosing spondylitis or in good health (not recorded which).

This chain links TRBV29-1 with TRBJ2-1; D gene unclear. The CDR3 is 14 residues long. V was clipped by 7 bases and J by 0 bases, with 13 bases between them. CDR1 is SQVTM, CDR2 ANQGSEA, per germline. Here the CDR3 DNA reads TGCAGCGGTAATGGATGGAGCTCCTACAATGAGCAGTTCTTC. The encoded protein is CSGNGWSSYNEQFF.

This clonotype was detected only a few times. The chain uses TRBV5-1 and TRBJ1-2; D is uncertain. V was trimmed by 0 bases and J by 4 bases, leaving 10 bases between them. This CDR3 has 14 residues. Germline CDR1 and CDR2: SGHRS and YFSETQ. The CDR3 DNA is TGCGCCAGCAGCTTGGATGATACGAGCTATGGCTACACCTTC. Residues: CASSLDDTSYGYTF.

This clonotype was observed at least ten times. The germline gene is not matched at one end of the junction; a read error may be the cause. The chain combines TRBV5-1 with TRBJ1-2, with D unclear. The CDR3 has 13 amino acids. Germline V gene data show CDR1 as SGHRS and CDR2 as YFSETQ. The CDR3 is CASSLEGNYGYTF. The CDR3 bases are TGTGCCAGCAGTTTAGAAGGGAACTATGGCTACACCTTC.

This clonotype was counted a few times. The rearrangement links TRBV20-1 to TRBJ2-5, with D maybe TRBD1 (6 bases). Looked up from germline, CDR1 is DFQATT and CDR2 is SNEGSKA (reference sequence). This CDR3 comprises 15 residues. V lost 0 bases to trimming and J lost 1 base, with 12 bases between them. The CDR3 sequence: CSARDGGTLQETQYF. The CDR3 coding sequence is TGCAGTGCTAGAGATGGTGGGACACTCCAAGAGACCCAGTACTTC.

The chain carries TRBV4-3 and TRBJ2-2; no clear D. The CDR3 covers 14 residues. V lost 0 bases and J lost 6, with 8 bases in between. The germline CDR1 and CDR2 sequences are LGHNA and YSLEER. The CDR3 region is CASSQDLMSGELFF. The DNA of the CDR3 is TGCGCCAGCAGCCAAGATCTGATGTCCGGGGAGCTGTTTTTT.

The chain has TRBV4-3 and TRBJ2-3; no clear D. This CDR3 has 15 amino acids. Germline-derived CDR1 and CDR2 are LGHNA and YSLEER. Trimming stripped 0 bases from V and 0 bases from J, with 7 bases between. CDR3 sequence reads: CASSQDYGSTDTQYF. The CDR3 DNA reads TGCGCCAGCAGCCAAGATTACGGGAGCACAGATACGCAGTATTTT.

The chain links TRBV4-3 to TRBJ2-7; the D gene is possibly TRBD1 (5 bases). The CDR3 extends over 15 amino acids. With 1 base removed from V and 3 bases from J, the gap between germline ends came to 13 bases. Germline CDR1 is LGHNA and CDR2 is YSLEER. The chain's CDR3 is CASSQGGGRGYEQYF. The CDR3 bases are TGCGCCAGCAGCCAAGGGGGCGGCCGTGGCTACGAGCAGTACTTC.

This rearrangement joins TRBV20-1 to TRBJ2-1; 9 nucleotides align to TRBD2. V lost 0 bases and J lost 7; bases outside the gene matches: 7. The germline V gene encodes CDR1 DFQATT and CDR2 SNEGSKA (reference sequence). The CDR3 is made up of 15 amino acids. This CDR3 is CSARDPVSGRNEQFF. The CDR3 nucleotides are TGCAGTGCTAGAGATCCGGTTAGCGGGAGAAATGAGCAGTTCTTC.

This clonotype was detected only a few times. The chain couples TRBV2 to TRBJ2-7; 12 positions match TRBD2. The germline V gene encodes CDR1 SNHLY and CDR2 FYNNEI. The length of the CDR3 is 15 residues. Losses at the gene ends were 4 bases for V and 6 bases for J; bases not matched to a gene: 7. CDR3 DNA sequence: TGTGCCAGCAGTGGCTCGACTAGCGGGAGAGGCGAGCAGTACTTC. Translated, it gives CASSGSTSGRGEQYF.

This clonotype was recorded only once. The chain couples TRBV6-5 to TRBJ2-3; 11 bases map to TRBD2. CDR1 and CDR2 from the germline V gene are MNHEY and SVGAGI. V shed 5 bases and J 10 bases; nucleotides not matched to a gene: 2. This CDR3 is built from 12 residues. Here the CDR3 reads CASSLAGGAQYF. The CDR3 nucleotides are TGTGCCAGCAGTCTAGCGGGAGGAGCGCAGTATTTT.

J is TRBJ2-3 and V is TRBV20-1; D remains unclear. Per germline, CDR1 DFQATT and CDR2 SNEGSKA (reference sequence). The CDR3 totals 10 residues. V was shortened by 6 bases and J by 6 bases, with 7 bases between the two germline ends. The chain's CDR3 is CSAEMDTQYF. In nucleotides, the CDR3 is TGCAGTGCCGAGATGGATACGCAGTATTTT.

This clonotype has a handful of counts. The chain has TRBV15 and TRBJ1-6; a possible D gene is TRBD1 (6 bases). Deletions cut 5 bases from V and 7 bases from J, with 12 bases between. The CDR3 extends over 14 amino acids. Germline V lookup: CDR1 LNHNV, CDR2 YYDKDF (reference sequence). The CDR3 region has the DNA TGTGCCACCAGCCTCAGGGGCGGGAATTCACCCCTCCACTTT. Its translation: CATSLRGGNSPLHF. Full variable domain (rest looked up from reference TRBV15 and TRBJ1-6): DAMVIQNPRYQVTQFGKPVTLSCSQTLNHNVMYWYQQKSSQAPKLLFHYYDKDFNNEADTPDNFQSRRPNTSFCFLDIRSPGLGDTAMYLCATSLRGGNSPLHFGNGTRLTVT.

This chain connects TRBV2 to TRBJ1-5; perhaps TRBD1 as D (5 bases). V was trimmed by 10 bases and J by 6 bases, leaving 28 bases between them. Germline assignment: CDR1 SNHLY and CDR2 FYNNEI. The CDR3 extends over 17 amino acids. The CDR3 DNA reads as TGTGCCATAAAGGGGCAGGGACCGGCAAGGGTCGGTCAGCCCCAGCATTTT. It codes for CAIKGQGPARVGQPQHF.

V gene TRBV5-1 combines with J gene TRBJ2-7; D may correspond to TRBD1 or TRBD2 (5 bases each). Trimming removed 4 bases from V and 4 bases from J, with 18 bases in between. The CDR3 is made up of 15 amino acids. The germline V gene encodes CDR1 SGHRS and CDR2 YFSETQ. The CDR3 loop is CASSPQGLASYEQYF. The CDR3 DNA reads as TGCGCCAGCAGCCCGCAGGGTTTAGCGTCTTACGAGCAGTACTTC.

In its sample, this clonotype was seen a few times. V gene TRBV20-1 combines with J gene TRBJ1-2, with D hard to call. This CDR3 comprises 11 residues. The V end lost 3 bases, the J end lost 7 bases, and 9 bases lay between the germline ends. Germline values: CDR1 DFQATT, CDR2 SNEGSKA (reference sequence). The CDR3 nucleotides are TGCAGTGCTAGCCGGCCTTCTGGCTACACCTTC. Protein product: CSASRPSGYTF.

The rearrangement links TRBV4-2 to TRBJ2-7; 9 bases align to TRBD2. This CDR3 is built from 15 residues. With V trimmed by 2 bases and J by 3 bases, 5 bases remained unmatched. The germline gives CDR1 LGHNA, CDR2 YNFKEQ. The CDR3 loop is CASSQLAGEFYEQYF. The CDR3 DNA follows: TGTGCCAGCAGCCAATTAGCGGGAGAATTCTACGAGCAGTACTTC.

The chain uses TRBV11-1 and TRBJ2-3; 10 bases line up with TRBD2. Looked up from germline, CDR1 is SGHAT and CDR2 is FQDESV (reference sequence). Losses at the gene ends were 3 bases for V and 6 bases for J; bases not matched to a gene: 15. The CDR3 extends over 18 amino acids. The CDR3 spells CASSFRAGGRRLGDTQYF. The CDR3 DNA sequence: TGTGCCAGCAGCTTTCGAGCGGGAGGGCGGCGCTTAGGGGATACGCAGTATTTT.

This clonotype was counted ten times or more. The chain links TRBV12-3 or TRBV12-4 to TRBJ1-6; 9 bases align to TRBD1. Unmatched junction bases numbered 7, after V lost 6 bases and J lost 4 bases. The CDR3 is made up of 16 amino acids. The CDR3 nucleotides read TGTGCCAGCAGCCGTGACAGGGGGTCATATAATTCACCCCTCCACTTT. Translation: CASSRDRGSYNSPLHF.

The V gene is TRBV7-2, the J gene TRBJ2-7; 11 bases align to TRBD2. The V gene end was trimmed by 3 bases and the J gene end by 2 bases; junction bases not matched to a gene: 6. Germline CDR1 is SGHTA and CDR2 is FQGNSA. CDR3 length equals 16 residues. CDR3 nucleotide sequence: TGTGCCAGCAGCTTCCCCGGGACTAGCGGTGCCTACGAGCAGTACTTC. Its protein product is CASSFPGTSGAYEQYF. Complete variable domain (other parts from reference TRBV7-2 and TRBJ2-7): GAGVSQSPSNKVTEKGKDVELRCDPISGHTALYWYRQSLGQGLEFLIYFQGNSAPDKSGLPSDRFSAERTGGSVSTLTIQRTQQEDSAVYLCASSFPGTSGAYEQYFGPGTRLTVT.

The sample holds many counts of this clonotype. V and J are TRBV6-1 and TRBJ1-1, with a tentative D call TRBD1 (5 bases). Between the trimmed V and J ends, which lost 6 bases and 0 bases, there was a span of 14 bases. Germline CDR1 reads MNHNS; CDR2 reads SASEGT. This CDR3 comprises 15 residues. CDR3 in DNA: TGTGCCAGCAGCCCTACCGACAGCATGAACACTGAAGCTTTCTTT. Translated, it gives CASSPTDSMNTEAFF.

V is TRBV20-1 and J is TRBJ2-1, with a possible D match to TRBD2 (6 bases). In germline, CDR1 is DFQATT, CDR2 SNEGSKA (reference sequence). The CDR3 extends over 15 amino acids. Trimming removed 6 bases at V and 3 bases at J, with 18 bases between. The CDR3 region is CSAGRDSPSYNEQFF. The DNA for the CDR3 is TGCAGTGCGGGTCGGGACTCGCCAAGCTACAATGAGCAGTTCTTC.

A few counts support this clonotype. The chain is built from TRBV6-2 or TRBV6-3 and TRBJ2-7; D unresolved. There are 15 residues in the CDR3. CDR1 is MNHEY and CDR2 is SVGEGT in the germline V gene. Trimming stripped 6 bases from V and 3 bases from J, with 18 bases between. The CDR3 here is CASRSPRSVDYEQYF. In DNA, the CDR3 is TGTGCCAGCAGATCCCCGAGGAGCGTGGACTACGAGCAGTACTTC.

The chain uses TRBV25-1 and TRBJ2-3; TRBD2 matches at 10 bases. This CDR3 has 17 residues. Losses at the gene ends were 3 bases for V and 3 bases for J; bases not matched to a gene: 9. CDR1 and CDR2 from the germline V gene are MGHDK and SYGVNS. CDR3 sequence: CASSDGGRTSGTDTQYF. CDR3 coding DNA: TGTGCCAGCAGTGACGGGGGCCGGACTAGCGGTACAGATACGCAGTATTTT.

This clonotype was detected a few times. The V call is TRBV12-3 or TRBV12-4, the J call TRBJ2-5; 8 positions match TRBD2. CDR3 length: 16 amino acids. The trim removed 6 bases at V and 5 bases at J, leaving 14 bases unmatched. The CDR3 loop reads CASSPTSSRGGETQYF. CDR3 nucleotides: TGTGCCAGCAGCCCGACTAGTTCACGGGGGGGGGAGACCCAGTACTTC.

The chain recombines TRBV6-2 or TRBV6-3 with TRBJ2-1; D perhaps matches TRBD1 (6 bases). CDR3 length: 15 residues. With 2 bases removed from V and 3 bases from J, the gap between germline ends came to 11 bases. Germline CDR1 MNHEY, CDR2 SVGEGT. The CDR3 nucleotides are TGTGCCAGCAGTTACCCTCAGGGGTACTACAATGAGCAGTTCTTC. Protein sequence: CASSYPQGYYNEQFF.

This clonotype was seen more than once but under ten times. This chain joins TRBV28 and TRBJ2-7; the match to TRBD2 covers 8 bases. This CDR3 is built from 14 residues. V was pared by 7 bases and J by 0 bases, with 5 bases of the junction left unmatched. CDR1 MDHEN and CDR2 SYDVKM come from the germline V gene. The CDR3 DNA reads TGTGCCAGCACGGGAGGGCCTTTCTCCTACGAGCAGTACTTC. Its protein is CASTGGPFSYEQYF.

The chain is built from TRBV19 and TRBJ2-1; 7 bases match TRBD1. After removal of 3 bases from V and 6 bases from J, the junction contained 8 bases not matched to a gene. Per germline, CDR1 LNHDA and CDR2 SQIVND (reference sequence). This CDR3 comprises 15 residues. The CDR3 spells CASSIAPTGPNEQFF. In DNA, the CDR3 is TGTGCCAGTAGTATCGCCCCGACAGGGCCCAATGAGCAGTTCTTC.

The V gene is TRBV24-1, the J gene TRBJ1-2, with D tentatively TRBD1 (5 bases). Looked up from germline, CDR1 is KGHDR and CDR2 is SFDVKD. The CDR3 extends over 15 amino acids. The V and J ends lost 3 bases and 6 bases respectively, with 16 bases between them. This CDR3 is CATSDLSAGKDGYTF. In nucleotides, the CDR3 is TGTGCCACCAGTGATCTAAGCGCAGGGAAAGATGGCTACACCTTC.

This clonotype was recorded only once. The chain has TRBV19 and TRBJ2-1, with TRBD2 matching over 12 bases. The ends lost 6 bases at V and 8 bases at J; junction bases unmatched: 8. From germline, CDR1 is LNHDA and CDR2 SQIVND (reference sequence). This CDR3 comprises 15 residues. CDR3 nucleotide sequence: TGTGCCAGTAGCCCCGGACTAGCGGGACAAGATGAGCAGTTCTTC. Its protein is CASSPGLAGQDEQFF.

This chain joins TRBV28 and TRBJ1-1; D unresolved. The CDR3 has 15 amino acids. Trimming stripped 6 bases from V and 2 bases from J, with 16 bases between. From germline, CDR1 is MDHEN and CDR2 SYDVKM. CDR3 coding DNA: TGTGCCAGCAGCTACCCGGGGAGAATTAACACTGAAGCTTTCTTT. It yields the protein CASSYPGRINTEAFF.